The clone carrying this T cell receptor (beta chain) was recorded once. Naive CD8 cells comprised CD45RO-negative, CCR7-positively selected cells, excluding terminally differentiated effector memory CD45RA+ cells. The record originates from a study of shared clonotypes between healthy human individuals. Germline assignment: CDR1 LGHNA and CDR2 YNFKEQ. The CDR3 is 19 amino acids. Trimming removed 0 bases from V and 5 bases from J, with 25 bases in between. Replicate sorted-subset PCRs were loaded with around 0.2 ug DNA, 31,000 or so T cell genomes. In the original workflow: With immunoSEQ giving junction-only sequences and no quality scores, filtering differed. Here immunoSEQ multiplex PCR was the method, and the copy in TCRdb shows in-frame clones only, minus some. V, J and clone size are taken as reported in that table, and D and trimming were inferred from the DNA itself. The sample has more than 2 million clones; 93% are singletons.

The sample taken for sequencing was naive CD8+ T cells from PBMCs. The rearrangement uses TRBV4-2 and TRBJ1-2; D possibly corresponds to TRBD1 (6 bases). This TCR derives from a man aged 18 to 29 in good health. Some clones in this sample may be carry-over from other donors' samples. In DNA, the CDR3 is TGTGCCAGCAGCCAAGAGACCAGGGGCGCAGGGACCGCCGCGTATGGCTACACCTTC. This gives the protein CASSQETRGAGTAAYGYTF.